One sample yielded the 19 T cell receptor beta chains listed below, sequenced in a study of cytomegalovirus exposure and HLA in healthy donors. Method: immunoSEQ multiplex PCR; TCRdb's copy keeps in-frame clones and lacks some. In the table there are some 80,000 clones, 90% to 97% of which are singletons. The specimen was PBMCs. These TCRs come from a woman between 18 and 29 years old in good health and CMV-seronegative.

The V gene is TRBV4-1, the J gene TRBJ2-3; 7 bases are shared with TRBD2. Germline CDR1 reads MGHRA; CDR2 reads YSYEKL. V was clipped by 0 bases and J by 4 bases; unmatched bases: 10. The CDR3 extends over 17 amino acids. As DNA, the CDR3 is TGCGCCAGCAGCCAAGATGGCTTCTCGGGGGGTTCAGATACGCAGTATTTT. Protein product: CASSQDGFSGGSDTQYF.

This chain connects TRBV30 to TRBJ1-2; D possibly corresponds to TRBD1 (5 bases). The CDR3 loop spans 13 amino acids. Trimming removed 4 bases from V and 1 base from J, with 10 bases in between. Germline V CDR1 and CDR2: GTSNPN, SVGIG (reference sequence). The chain's CDR3 is CAWNRQSNYGYTF. The CDR3 nucleotides read TGTGCCTGGAATCGACAGAGTAACTATGGCTACACCTTC.

The V call is TRBV25-1, the J call TRBJ2-6; the match to TRBD1 covers 7 bases. Germline V gives CDR1 MGHDK, CDR2 SYGVNS. With V trimmed by 1 base and J by 2 bases, 2 bases remained unmatched. The CDR3 has 16 residues. The CDR3 protein is CASSELGGAGANVLTF. The CDR3 region has the DNA TGTGCCAGCAGTGAATTAGGGGGCGCTGGGGCCAACGTCCTGACTTTC.

The V and J genes are TRBV6-5 and TRBJ2-3; D is unresolved. Germline V gives CDR1 MNHEY, CDR2 SVGAGI. Trimming pared 0 bases from V and 1 base from J, leaving 11 bases between. The CDR3 spans 16 residues. In nucleotides, the CDR3 is TGTGCCAGCAGTTACTCGAGGCGTAGTCGCACAGATACGCAGTATTTT. Amino acids: CASSYSRRSRTDTQYF.

V usage is TRBV6-1 and J usage is TRBJ2-5; D might be TRBD2 (5 bases). Trimming pared 1 base from V and 8 bases from J, leaving 23 bases between. The CDR3 runs to 17 residues. Germline CDR1 reads MNHNS; CDR2 reads SASEGT. The CDR3 loop is CASSEVGGGRPGGTQYF. The DNA for the CDR3 is TGTGCCAGCAGTGAAGTAGGAGGTGGGCGCCCCGGAGGAACCCAGTACTTC.

The genes are TRBV12-5 and TRBJ2-3; D remains unclear. V lost 5 bases and J lost 0, with 15 bases in between. The CDR3 is 16 residues long. Looked up from germline, CDR1 is LGHNT and CDR2 is FRNRAP. CDR3 protein: CASGPTEPASTDTQYF. The CDR3 coding sequence is TGTGCTAGTGGTCCCACAGAACCCGCTAGCACAGATACGCAGTATTTT.

This chain links TRBV14 with TRBJ2-7, with 9 bases lining up with TRBD2. Germline V gene data show CDR1 as SGHDN and CDR2 as FVKESK. Trimming took 5 bases from V and 5 from J; bases not matched to a gene: 10. The CDR3 loop spans 15 amino acids. The CDR3 nucleotides are TGTGCCAGCAGCTCGCCGGGACTAGCTTACCACGAGCAGTACTTC. The encoded protein is CASSSPGLAYHEQYF.

The chain links TRBV4-1 to TRBJ2-7; the match to TRBD2 covers 7 bases. The CDR3 is 15 amino acids. With V trimmed by 2 bases and J by 2 bases, 6 bases remained unmatched. The germline V gene has CDR1 MGHRA and CDR2 YSYEKL. The CDR3 loop is CASSQIWEGAYEQYF. CDR3 nucleotides: TGCGCCAGCAGCCAAATTTGGGAGGGAGCCTACGAGCAGTACTTC.

V usage is TRBV7-8 and J usage is TRBJ2-3; tentatively, D is TRBD2 (5 bases). Trimming took off 9 bases at V and 3 bases at J, with 16 bases between the two ends. CDR1 is SGHVS and CDR2 is FQNEAQ in the germline V gene. This CDR3 has 14 residues. DNA for the CDR3: TGTGCCAGTTCCGGAGTGGGAGAGACAGATACGCAGTATTTT. Its translation: CASSGVGETDTQYF.

The chain is built from TRBV15 and TRBJ1-1; D remains ambiguous. Germline values: CDR1 LNHNV, CDR2 YYDKDF (reference sequence). CDR3 size: 14 residues. Trimming took off 1 base at V and 5 bases at J, with 11 bases between the two ends. As DNA, the CDR3 is TGTGCCACCAGCAGAGGACTCGGGGAGACTGAAGCTTTCTTT. It translates to CATSRGLGETEAFF.

Remarks on this clone: The junction departs from the called germline gene at one end, perhaps through a read error. V and J are TRBV20-1 and TRBJ1-4; D may be TRBD1 (5 bases). The CDR3 consists of 10 residues. The V gene's germline CDR1 is DFQATT and CDR2 SNEGSKA (reference sequence). The CDR3 DNA follows: TGCAGTATCTGTAGGCGGGACGTGCTTTTT. This gives the protein CSICRRDVLF.

The chain joins TRBV11-2 to TRBJ2-4, with a weak D call TRBD2 (6 bases). Germline loops: CDR1 SGHAT, CDR2 FQNNGV. Deletions cut 1 base from V and 4 bases from J, with 8 bases between. The CDR3 totals 14 residues. The CDR3 protein is CASSLAGEKNIQYF. The CDR3, as DNA: TGTGCCAGCAGCTTAGCGGGGGAAAAAAACATTCAGTACTTC. The full variable domain, with the rest looked up from reference TRBV11-2 and TRBJ2-4, is EAGVAQSPRYKIIEKRQSVAFWCNPISGHATLYWYQQILGQGPKLLIQFQNNGVVDDSQLPKDRFSAERLKGVDSTLKIQPAKLEDSAVYLCASSLAGEKNIQYFGAGTRLSVL.

The genes are TRBV5-4 and TRBJ2-7; possibly TRBD2 for D (6 bases). There are 15 residues in the CDR3. V was cut by 0 bases and J by 5 bases, with 15 bases left in between. Germline CDR1 reads SGHNT; CDR2 reads YYREEE (reference sequence). CDR3 coding DNA: TGTGCCAGCAGCTTGGCCTATGGAGGGCTCGACGAGCAGTACTTC. It codes for CASSLAYGGLDEQYF.

The V gene is TRBV7-9, the J gene TRBJ1-3; possible D gene TRBD1, 6 bases. The CDR3 loop spans 15 amino acids. Germline CDR1 SEHNR, CDR2 FQNEAQ (reference sequence). V lost 1 base and J lost 2, with 9 bases in between. CDR3 nucleotides: TGTGCCAGCAGCTTAGTACAGGGTGCTGGAAACACCATATATTTT. Residues: CASSLVQGAGNTIYF.

The chain couples TRBV10-2 to TRBJ2-1; TRBD2 is a possible D gene (6 bases). CDR3 size: 14 residues. Germline CDR1 is WSHSY and CDR2 is SAAADI. With 10 bases removed from V and 0 bases from J, the gap between germline ends came to 13 bases. The CDR3, as DNA: TGCGCCACCGATCTGACTAGCTCCTACAATGAGCAGTTCTTC. Its protein product is CATDLTSSYNEQFF.

This chain joins TRBV5-1 and TRBJ2-7; 9 positions agree with TRBD1. There are 19 residues in the CDR3. Germline values: CDR1 SGHRS, CDR2 YFSETQ. With 3 bases clipped from V and 2 bases from J, the junction kept 18 bases outside the gene matches. In nucleotides, the CDR3 is TGCGCCAGCAGCTCGACAACCGAACCTGGGACAGGGTGGACCTACGAGCAGTACTTC. Protein product: CASSSTTEPGTGWTYEQYF.

The chain couples TRBV21-1 to TRBJ2-7; TRBD1 is the table's D call and was not checked against the DNA. TRBV21-1 is labeled a pseudogene. CDR3 length equals 16 residues. CDR3 DNA sequence: TGTGCCAGCAGCAATGGACAGAGGGAACGGGCCTACGAGCAGTACTTC. The encoded protein is CASSNGQRERAYEQYF.

The rearrangement links TRBV6-1 to TRBJ2-7, with 9 bases aligning to TRBD2. V lost 8 bases and J lost 7; bases outside the gene matches: 9. This CDR3 is built from 13 residues. Germline-derived CDR1 and CDR2 are MNHNS and SASEGT. The CDR3 sequence is CASPQVAGGEQYF. Here the CDR3 DNA reads TGTGCCAGCCCCCAGGTGGCGGGGGGGGAGCAGTACTTC.

The chain is built from TRBV12-1 and TRBJ2-3; the table calls TRBD2, which could not be checked here. TRBV12-1 is reported as a pseudogene. This CDR3 has 19 residues. The CDR3 sequence is CASSYRQASGRRSTDTQYF. CDR3 DNA sequence: TGTGCCAGCAGCTACCGGCAAGCTAGCGGGAGACGGAGCACAGATACGCAGTATTTT.